The next 18 T cell receptor beta chains were all read from a single sample in a study of T-cell reconstitution after alpha-beta-depleted transplantation in children. Unique molecular identifiers were incorporated during preparation of the TCRbeta library. TCRdb ran MiXCR on the PCR reads and lists one entry per CDR3 protein. The data show 500,000 or so distinct CDR3 sequences, over 9.5% seen once. The material sequenced was PBMCs, mostly from graft donor cells, taken 180 days after TCRalphabeta/CD19-depleted stem cell transplant. The receptor set was obtained from a female patient aged 2 to 10 who had a stem cell transplant for aplastic anemia, so the T cells may come from the graft donor.

The sample holds many counts of this clonotype. The V gene is TRBV6-1, the J gene TRBJ2-7; no firm D call. This CDR3 has 14 residues. Per the germline V gene, CDR1 is MNHNS and CDR2 is SASEGT. Deletions cut 5 bases from V and 6 bases from J, with 17 bases between. The CDR3 loop is CASSTGPTMGEQYV. The CDR3 DNA reads as TGTGCCAGCAGTACCGGACCTACAATGGGCGAGCAGTACGTC.

This clonotype was seen only a few times. The V call is TRBV14, the J call TRBJ1-1; D perhaps matches TRBD1 (5 bases). Trimming cost V 3 bases and J 1 base, with 12 bases left between them. The CDR3 spans 15 residues. CDR1 is SGHDN, CDR2 FVKESK, per germline. The CDR3 region has the DNA TGTGCCAGCAGCCACATTGGGGCGGGGAACACTGAAGCTTTCTTT. Translation gives CASSHIGAGNTEAFF.

This clonotype has a handful of counts. This chain connects TRBV30 to TRBJ2-1; D perhaps matches TRBD2 (6 bases). The germline gives CDR1 GTSNPN, CDR2 SVGIG (reference sequence). The CDR3 covers 12 residues. Trimming cost V 0 bases and J 9 bases, with 9 bases left between them. This CDR3 is CAWSVMGLEQFF. The CDR3 DNA is TGTGCCTGGAGTGTGATGGGACTTGAGCAGTTCTTC.

This clonotype was observed at least ten times. The chain recombines TRBV11-3 with TRBJ1-1; the D is unclear. The CDR3 runs to 14 residues. V lost 5 bases and J lost 3, with 13 bases in between. Germline V gene sequence: CDR1 SGHNT, CDR2 YENEEA. The CDR3 protein is CASSKFAVDTEAFF. The CDR3 DNA reads as TGTGCCAGCAGCAAATTTGCGGTAGACACTGAAGCTTTCTTT.

Comments on this clonotype: Because it lacks the conserved phenylalanine or tryptophan at the end, this CDR3 is likely a read error. In DNA, the CDR3 is TGTGCCAGCAGCCTTATGGCGGGGGAAGGCGAGCAGTACTCC. This encodes CASSLMAGEGEQYS. The gene calls are TRBV7-2 and TRBJ2-7; TRBD2 matches at 7 bases. This CDR3 is built from 14 residues. V was clipped by 5 bases and J by 6 bases; unmatched bases: 10. Germline loops: CDR1 SGHTA, CDR2 FQGNSA.

The CDR3 DNA sequence: TGTGCCAGCAGCCAAGTGAAGGGGGATAGGAAAGACTATGGCTACACCTTC. As protein: CASSQVKGDRKDYGYTF. The chain has TRBV3-1 and TRBJ1-2, with D perhaps matching TRBD1 (6 bases). Per the germline V gene, CDR1 is LGHDT and CDR2 is YNNKEL (reference sequence). This CDR3 comprises 17 residues. The germline V and J ends were trimmed by 1 base and 3 bases, with 18 bases remaining between them. Together with reference TRBV3-1 and TRBJ1-2, the CDR3 gives the full variable domain: DTAVSQTPKYLVTQMGNDKSIKCEQNLGHDTMYWYKQDSKKFLKIMFSYNNKELIINETVPNRFSPKSPDKAHLNLHINSLELGDSAVYFCASSQVKGDRKDYGYTFGSGTRLTVV.

This clonotype has a handful of counts. This chain joins TRBV3-1 and TRBJ2-1; 14 bases map to TRBD2. Germline V gene lookup returns CDR1 LGHDT and CDR2 YNNKEL (reference sequence). The CDR3 is made up of 15 amino acids. V was clipped by 3 bases and J by 10 bases; unmatched bases: 5. The CDR3 spells CASSQTSGRAWEQFF. In DNA form, the CDR3 reads TGTGCCAGCAGCCAGACTAGCGGGAGGGCCTGGGAGCAGTTCTTC.

This clonotype was observed at least ten times. The chain has TRBV27 and TRBJ2-1, with D hard to call. CDR1 MNHEY and CDR2 SMNVEV come from the germline V gene (reference sequence). The ends were cut back, 1 base at V and 3 bases at J, with 10 bases in the middle. There are 15 residues in the CDR3. The CDR3 bases are TGTGCCAGCAGTTTATGGGGTGATCGCTACAATGAGCAGTTCTTC. Encoded protein: CASSLWGDRYNEQFF.

Only a few counts were recorded for this clonotype. An end of the junction differs from the germline gene, which may be a read error. The chain is built from TRBV27 and TRBJ2-1, with D possibly being TRBD2 (6 bases). The CDR3 extends over 17 amino acids. Looked up from germline, CDR1 is MNHEY and CDR2 is SMNVEV (reference sequence). Here the CDR3 reads CASSLIAGYPSDNEQFF. CDR3 DNA sequence: TGTGCCAGCAGTTTGATTGCGGGATACCCCTCCGACAATGAGCAGTTCTTC.

There are a few counts of this clonotype. The V call is TRBV10-3, the J call TRBJ2-1; D remains ambiguous. This CDR3 contains 12 residues. Germline V gene data show CDR1 as ENHRY and CDR2 as SYGVKD. Trimming removed 5 bases at V and 4 bases at J, with 6 bases between. Written as DNA, the CDR3 is TGTGCCATCAGTCGCCGGTACAATGAGCAGTTCTTC. Translated, it gives CAISRRYNEQFF.

This clonotype has only a few counts. This chain uses TRBV20-1 with TRBJ2-5; D is uncertain. The V gene's germline CDR1 is DFQATT and CDR2 SNEGSKA (reference sequence). This CDR3 spans 14 amino acids. V was shortened by 4 bases and J by 1 base, with 13 bases between the two germline ends. The CDR3, as DNA: TGCAGTGCTATTCTGAGGAGACCCCAAGAGACCCAGTACTTC. Its translation: CSAILRRPQETQYF.

This clonotype was counted at least ten times. The rearrangement joins TRBV27 to TRBJ2-7; 8 positions agree with TRBD2. The CDR3 has 16 amino acids. Germline CDR1 MNHEY, CDR2 SMNVEV (reference sequence). V trimming: 5 bases; J trimming: 1 base; junction bases outside the gene matches: 10. CDR3 region: CASSPVLAGKSYEQYF. In DNA, the CDR3 is TGTGCCAGCAGTCCCGTCTTAGCGGGAAAATCCTACGAGCAGTACTTC.

This clonotype turned up a few times. The rearrangement uses TRBV9 and TRBJ2-3, with 7 nucleotides matching TRBD2. V trimming: 4 bases; J trimming: 4 bases; junction bases outside the gene matches: 12. CDR3 size: 16 residues. Germline lookup yields CDR1 SGDLS and CDR2 YYNGEE. The DNA of the CDR3 is TGTGCCAGCAGCCCCCAAGGACTAGTTGGTTCAGATACGCAGTATTTT. This gives the protein CASSPQGLVGSDTQYF.

The chain is built from TRBV27 and TRBJ2-2; D remains ambiguous. V shed 2 bases and J shed 3 bases, with 7 bases lying between them. This CDR3 has 14 amino acids. The germline gives CDR1 MNHEY, CDR2 SMNVEV (reference sequence). This CDR3 is CASSLGPYTGELFF. The CDR3 DNA is TGTGCCAGCAGTTTAGGACCTTACACCGGGGAGCTGTTTTTT.

The chain couples TRBV7-2 to TRBJ2-7, with unresolved D. Per the germline V gene, CDR1 is SGHTA and CDR2 is FQGNSA. This CDR3 comprises 11 residues. With 1 base removed from V and 5 bases from J, the gap between germline ends came to 3 bases. The DNA of the CDR3 is TGTGCCAGCAGCTTAGTGAACGAGCAGTACTTC. This sequence encodes CASSLVNEQYF.

This CDR3 is CSVGRVGGPWYNEQFF. DNA of the CDR3: TGCAGCGTTGGGCGTGTTGGGGGGCCCTGGTACAATGAGCAGTTCTTC. The V gene is TRBV29-1, the J gene TRBJ2-1, with D possibly called TRBD1 or TRBD2 (6 bases each). CDR1 SQVTM and CDR2 ANQGSEA come from the germline V gene. The CDR3 is made up of 16 amino acids. V was trimmed by 4 bases and J by 4 bases, leaving 20 bases between them.

This clonotype was found a few times. The chain employs TRBV6-1 and TRBJ1-6; maybe TRBD1 (5 bases). The CDR3 runs to 13 residues. Germline V CDR1 and CDR2: MNHNS, SASEGT. The V and J ends lost 6 bases and 10 bases respectively, with 13 bases between them. CDR3 sequence (DNA): TGTGCCAGCAGCCGGGGGTACGAATCACCCCTCCACTTT. Its protein is CASSRGYESPLHF.

This clonotype was recorded a few times. This sequence joins TRBV12-3 or TRBV12-4 and TRBJ2-5; D ambiguous. CDR3 size: 10 residues. Deletions cut 8 bases from V and 5 bases from J, with 6 bases between. CDR3 region: CASGWETQYF. The CDR3 DNA reads TGTGCCAGCGGTTGGGAGACCCAGTACTTC.